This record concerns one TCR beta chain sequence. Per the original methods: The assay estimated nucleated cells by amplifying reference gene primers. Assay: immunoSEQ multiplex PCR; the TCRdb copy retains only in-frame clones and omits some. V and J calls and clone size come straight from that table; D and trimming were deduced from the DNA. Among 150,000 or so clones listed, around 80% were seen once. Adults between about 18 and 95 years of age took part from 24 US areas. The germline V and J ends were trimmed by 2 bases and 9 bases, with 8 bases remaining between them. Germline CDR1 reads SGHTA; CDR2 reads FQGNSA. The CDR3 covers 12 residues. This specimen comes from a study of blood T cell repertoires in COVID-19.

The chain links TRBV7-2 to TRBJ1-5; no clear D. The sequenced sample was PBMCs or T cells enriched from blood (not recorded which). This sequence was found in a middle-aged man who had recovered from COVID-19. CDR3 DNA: TGTGCCAGCAGCTTACGAGTCGGGCCCCAGCATTTT. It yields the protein CASSLRVGPQHF.